This entry concerns a single T cell receptor beta chain. Antigen: not known. The sample belongs to a study of cytomegalovirus exposure and HLA in healthy donors. Study-wide results and caveats: Analysis was carried out at a later point, and it linked a missense DCLRE1C variant to TCR beta V- and J-gene trimming. A later analysis showed HLA-associated TCR beta chains outstripping equally common others in clonal expansion. In a later analysis, parvovirus B19, influenza, CMV and Epstein-Barr virus appeared linked to several top co-occurrence clusters. According to an earlier analysis, most TCR beta V segments yielded productive rearrangements about 90% or about 30% of the time.

Trimming cost V 1 base and J 3 bases; bases outside gene matches: 5. CDR3 length: 15 amino acids. From germline, CDR1 is SNHLY and CDR2 FYNNEI. The PCR ran on 60 Vbeta and 13 Jbeta primers. TCRdb's table, derived via immunoSEQ multiplex PCR, lists solely in-frame clones and lacks some. The table shows approximately 240,000 clones, with over 65% occurring only once. The specimen sequenced was PBMCs. This chain uses TRBV2 with TRBJ1-2; 7 positions match TRBD1. The receptor's source is a woman aged 55-75 years in good health and CMV-seropositive. The CDR3 loop reads CASSEVHRGDYGYTF. The CDR3, as DNA: TGTGCCAGCAGTGAAGTTCACAGGGGAGACTATGGCTACACCTTC.